The 21 T cell receptor beta chains given below trace back to one sample, sequenced in a study of CD8 T cells in ankylosing spondylitis. MiXCR was run by TCRdb on the 5' RACE reads, yielding one entry per CDR3 protein. The sample contains some 140,000 distinct CDR3 sequences, 7% to 8% of which appear only once. Material: blood, either unsorted or a sorted T cell fraction (not recorded which). Source of these receptors: a female donor with ankylosing spondylitis or in good health (not recorded which).

The sample holds many counts of this clonotype. The chain has TRBV2 and TRBJ2-7; the D gene is possibly TRBD1 (5 bases). V lost 2 bases, J lost 6 bases, and 11 bases lay in between. The germline CDR1 and CDR2 sequences are SNHLY and FYNNEI. The CDR3 is made up of 13 amino acids. This CDR3 reads CASSEQGMGEQYF. The CDR3 DNA follows: TGTGCCAGCAGTGAACAGGGTATGGGCGAGCAGTACTTC.

This clonotype was observed a few times. This sequence joins TRBV12-3 or TRBV12-4 and TRBJ1-1; TRBD1 matches 8 bases. This CDR3 is 18 amino acids long. Unmatched junction bases numbered 15, after V lost 5 bases and J lost 1 base. For the CDR3, the DNA is TGTGCCAGCAGTCTGACAGGGGCCCTTATATCCTGGAACACTGAAGCTTTCTTT. It yields the protein CASSLTGALISWNTEAFF.

This clonotype was detected many times. The chain joins TRBV6-1 to TRBJ2-3, with TRBD1 matching over 7 bases. The CDR3 is 16 amino acids. The germline CDR1 and CDR2 sequences are MNHNS and SASEGT. After removal of 1 base from V and 6 bases from J, the junction contained 10 bases not matched to a gene. The CDR3, as DNA: TGTGCCAGCAGTGAAGGGGGTGGCAGGGGGAAGGATACGCAGTATTTT. This translates into CASSEGGGRGKDTQYF.

This clonotype was counted ten times or more. In nucleotides, the CDR3 is TGCAGTGCGCAGGGTCCCGGGACATTTCGCGAAAAACTGTTTTTT. This encodes CSAQGPGTFREKLFF. The V call is TRBV20-1, the J call TRBJ1-4; a weak D match, TRBD1 (6 bases). Trimming pared 6 bases from V and 8 bases from J, leaving 22 bases between. The CDR3 spans 15 residues. Germline-derived CDR1 and CDR2 are DFQATT and SNEGSKA (reference sequence).

This clonotype has only one observation. The conserved closing phenylalanine or tryptophan is absent in this CDR3, likely reflecting a read error. The DNA of the CDR3 is TGTGCCAGCAGCTTAACTCCGGACAGGAGTAACTATGGCTACACCTTA. This translates into CASSLTPDRSNYGYTL. The chain couples TRBV7-3 to TRBJ1-2, with 7 bases that match TRBD1. The CDR3 length is 16 residues. V trimming: 0 bases; J trimming: 1 base; junction bases outside the gene matches: 5. Per the germline V gene, CDR1 is SGHTA and CDR2 is FQGTGA.

As regards this clonotype: This sequence may be a read error, since a much larger clone differs from it by one base. The chain is built from TRBV7-9 and TRBJ2-6, with D unresolved. Trimming cost V 5 bases and J 0 bases, with 8 bases left between them. CDR1 and CDR2 from the germline V gene are SEHNR and FQNEAQ (reference sequence). This CDR3 region has 15 residues. The CDR3 DNA follows: TGTGCCAGCAGCGTAGGCGGCTCTGGGGCCAACGTCCTGACTTTC. It specifies CASSVGGSGANVLTF.

On this clonotype itself: A much larger clonotype is one base distant, so this may be a read error. The chain links TRBV12-3 or TRBV12-4 to TRBJ1-4; no firm D call. This CDR3 comprises 14 residues. Trimming cost V 5 bases and J 7 bases, with 14 bases left between them. CDR3 nucleotide sequence: TGTGCCAGCAGTGCTTCGGATGCGGCTGAAAAACTGTTTTTT. As protein: CASSASDAAEKLFF.

Ten or more counts support this clonotype. The V call is TRBV25-1, the J call TRBJ2-3; 8 bases fit TRBD1. The V gene's germline CDR1 is MGHDK and CDR2 SYGVNS. Trimming cost V 5 bases and J 5 bases; bases outside gene matches: 12. The CDR3 covers 16 residues. The CDR3 spells CASSSPGTGRGDTQYF. The CDR3 region has the DNA TGTGCCAGCAGTTCTCCCGGGACAGGACGTGGAGATACGCAGTATTTT.

In its sample, this clonotype was seen many times. The chain links TRBV20-1 to TRBJ1-1, with D uncertain. Germline CDR1 DFQATT, CDR2 SNEGSKA (reference sequence). CDR3 length equals 13 residues. Trimming shortened V by 8 bases and J by 2 bases, and 15 bases separated the two germline ends. CDR3 region: CSTPSDPNTEAFF. CDR3 coding DNA: TGCAGTACTCCCTCGGACCCAAACACTGAAGCTTTCTTT.

This clonotype was counted many times. The chain uses TRBV27 and TRBJ1-5; TRBD1 aligns across 10 bases. Germline lookup yields CDR1 MNHEY and CDR2 SMNVEV (reference sequence). The CDR3 sequence is 16 residues long. With V trimmed by 6 bases and J by 3 bases, 8 bases remained unmatched. The CDR3, as DNA: TGTGCCAGCAGCGCTTCGACAGGGGGCTTCAATCAGCCCCAGCATTTT. It is translated as CASSASTGGFNQPQHF.

This clonotype was detected ten times or more. J is TRBJ2-1 and V is TRBV10-3; D is ambiguous. V gave up 4 bases and J gave up 6 bases, with 7 bases separating them. This CDR3 spans 12 amino acids. Looked up from germline, CDR1 is ENHRY and CDR2 is SYGVKD. The CDR3 DNA sequence: TGTGCCATCAGTGGGTCGGGCAATGAGCAGTTCTTC. This codes for CAISGSGNEQFF.

This clonotype was recorded many times. J is TRBJ1-1 and V is TRBV27, with D perhaps TRBD1 (6 bases). The CDR3 spans 13 residues. The germline V and J ends were trimmed by 3 bases and 5 bases, with 10 bases remaining between them. The germline gives CDR1 MNHEY, CDR2 SMNVEV (reference sequence). CDR3 coding DNA: TGTGCCAGCAGTTTGGGGGCCGGGACTGAAGCTTTCTTT. Its translation: CASSLGAGTEAFF.

V is TRBV5-6 and J is TRBJ1-6; the match to TRBD1 covers 8 bases. The germline CDR1 and CDR2 sequences are SGHDT and YYEEEE. This CDR3 is built from 16 residues. J was trimmed by 6 bases and V by 7 bases; bases with no gene match: 12. CDR3 nucleotides: TGTGCCAGCGAAAGGGACAGGCCCGGGGGTAATTCACCCCTCCACTTT. It yields the protein CASERDRPGGNSPLHF. Using reference TRBV5-6 and TRBJ1-6 for the parts outside the CDR3, the full variable domain is DAGVTQSPTHLIKTRGQQVTLRCSPKSGHDTVSWYQQALGQGPQFIFQYYEEEERQRGNFPDRFSGHQFPNYSSELNVNALLLGDSALYLCASERDRPGGNSPLHFGNGTRLTVT.

This clonotype was counted ten times or more. The chain uses TRBV27 and TRBJ2-1; 9 bases match TRBD2. With V trimmed by 5 bases and J by 3 bases, 5 bases remained unmatched. CDR1 is MNHEY, CDR2 SMNVEV, per germline (reference sequence). The CDR3 is 15 amino acids. This CDR3 reads CASSRLAGNYNEQFF. The CDR3 DNA reads TGTGCCAGCAGTCGTCTAGCGGGGAACTACAATGAGCAGTTCTTC.

The chain has TRBV7-9 and TRBJ1-2, with 7 positions matching TRBD1. The germline V gene encodes CDR1 SEHNR and CDR2 FQNEAQ (reference sequence). This CDR3 is built from 13 residues. V trimming: 5 bases; J trimming: 6 bases; junction bases outside the gene matches: 6. The CDR3 region has the DNA TGTGCCAGCAGCCCACAGGGGACTGATGGCTACACCTTC. Amino acid sequence: CASSPQGTDGYTF.

This clonotype was seen a few times. V and J are TRBV6-1 and TRBJ2-2; D unclear. Looked up from germline, CDR1 is MNHNS and CDR2 is SASEGT. This CDR3 region has 12 residues. Trimming took off 5 bases at V and 4 bases at J, with 5 bases between the two ends. The CDR3 nucleotides are TGTGCCAGCAGTACAAGCACCGGGGAGCTGTTTTTT. Protein sequence: CASSTSTGELFF.

This clonotype came up once. At one end the junction does not follow the germline gene, possibly because of a read error. This chain uses TRBV4-2 with TRBJ1-5, with D possibly being TRBD1 (6 bases). The CDR3 has 14 residues. CDR1 and CDR2 from the germline V gene are LGHNA and YNFKEQ. For the CDR3, the DNA is TGTGCCAGCAGCCCCAGGGGCTGGGATCAGCACCAGCATTTT. Translated, it gives CASSPRGWDQHQHF.

This clonotype has ten or more counts. This chain links TRBV27 with TRBJ1-1, with D possibly being TRBD1 (5 bases). The CDR3 runs to 17 residues. V lost 6 bases and J 1 base, leaving 21 bases between the germline ends. Germline loops: CDR1 MNHEY, CDR2 SMNVEV (reference sequence). CDR3 DNA sequence: TGTGCCAGCAGCCGAGCATACCGACAGTTACAGAACACTGAAGCTTTCTTT. It translates to CASSRAYRQLQNTEAFF.

The chain recombines TRBV20-1 with TRBJ2-3; D unresolved. V was clipped by 0 bases and J by 1 base, with 14 bases between them. The CDR3 is made up of 16 amino acids. Looked up from germline, CDR1 is DFQATT and CDR2 is SNEGSKA (reference sequence). CDR3 sequence reads: CSARDLFSHGTDTQYF. The CDR3 DNA reads TGCAGTGCTAGAGATCTCTTCTCACACGGCACAGATACGCAGTATTTT.

This clonotype was observed at least ten times. The V and J genes are TRBV27 and TRBJ2-1; 12 nucleotides agree with TRBD1. The V gene end was trimmed by 5 bases and the J gene end by 1 base; junction bases not matched to a gene: 15. The CDR3 is 20 residues long. Germline lookup yields CDR1 MNHEY and CDR2 SMNVEV (reference sequence). DNA for the CDR3: TGTGCCAGCAGTCAAAAACCCGGGACAGGGGGCGTCGGGTCCTACAATGAGCAGTTCTTC. Translated, it gives CASSQKPGTGGVGSYNEQFF.

There are many counts of this clonotype. This sequence joins TRBV11-2 and TRBJ1-2; the D is unclear. V gave up 1 base and J gave up 2 bases, with 8 bases separating them. This CDR3 is built from 14 residues. Germline CDR1 is SGHAT and CDR2 is FQNNGV. The CDR3 reads CASSLGAPNYGYTF. The DNA of the CDR3 is TGTGCCAGCAGCTTAGGGGCGCCCAACTATGGCTACACCTTC.